This entry describes one TCR beta chain. CDR1 and CDR2 (germline): KGHSH, LQKENI. CDR3 size: 15 residues. The V and J ends lost 1 base and 8 bases respectively, with 12 bases between them. The protocol was immunoSEQ multiplex PCR, while the TCRdb copy is restricted to in-frame clones and leaves out a portion. The data contain about 50,000 clones, about 76% of them singletons. The record originates from a study of OX40 agonist ivuxolimab in advanced cancers. Here the sequenced sample was CD4+ or CD8+ T cells sorted from blood, taken in a trial of the OX40 agonist ivuxolimab. The source is an adult with an advanced solid tumor such as melanoma, head and neck, liver or kidney cancer. V usage is TRBV18 and J usage is TRBJ1-6, with D perhaps matching TRBD1 (6 bases). The CDR3: CASSPQRTEDSPLHF. CDR3 DNA sequence: TGTGCCAGCTCACCACAGAGGACAGAAGATTCACCCCTCCACTTT.